This TCR beta chain was profiled in a study of cytomegalovirus exposure and HLA in healthy donors. In the study overall: Earlier work reported about 110 million unique TCR beta sequences from about 170 million T cells. Study-level findings and limits: The authors considered a cluster of highly shared sequence variants likely to be a sequencing artifact. Cytomegalovirus-associated TCR beta chains were listed, numbering 150 to 200. A later analysis linked a missense DCLRE1C variant to TCR beta V- and J-gene trimming.

Comment on this clone: What it binds is unknown.

13 Jbeta primers and 60 Vbeta primers were used for the PCR. Libraries were prepared by immunoSEQ multiplex PCR; TCRdb keeps only in-frame clonotypes and omits some of them. Of some 200,000 clones listed, more than 80% are singletons. This CDR3 is 17 amino acids long. The germline V gene encodes CDR1 SEHNR and CDR2 FQNEAQ (reference sequence). With 4 bases clipped from V and 6 bases from J, the junction kept 15 bases outside the gene matches. The specimen sequenced was PBMCs. This rearrangement joins TRBV7-9 to TRBJ1-5, with 7 bases fitting TRBD1. The TCR was taken from a woman aged 45-65 years in good health and CMV-seropositive. CDR3 DNA sequence: TGTGCCAGCAGCTACTCGAGGTTGGGACAGCAAACTCAGCCCCAGCATTTT. It translates to CASSYSRLGQQTQPQHF. The full variable domain, in which reference TRBV7-9 and TRBJ1-5 provide the parts outside the CDR3, is DTGVSQNPRHKITKRGQNVTFRCDPISEHNRLYWYRQTLGQGPEFLTYFQNEAQLEKSRLLSDRFSAERPKGSFSTLEIQRTEQGDSAMYLCASSYSRLGQQTQPQHFGDGTRLSIL.